Listed below are T cell receptor beta chains from one sample, sequenced in a study of response to subunit inactivated influenza vaccine. One entry per CDR3 protein results from TCRdb running MiXCR on the RT-PCR reads. The sample shows hundreds of thousands of distinct CDR3 sequences, 16% of them seen only once. Specimen: CD4+ T cells sorted from PBMCs, collected roughly 24 months after vaccination. The source is a man aged 50 to 69 who received an inactivated influenza vaccine. Both conserved end residues are part of each CDR3. Fields, in order: V gene, J gene, D gene, clone size, CDR3 protein, CDR3 DNA. D genes are given only for firm matches. Where a row states a size, it is once, few, many or the class of an expanded clone; other rows omit it.

TRBV2	TRBJ2-3	-	-	CASSLQGGRDTQYF	TGTGCCAGCAGTCTACAGGGAGGGCGAGATACGCAGTATTTT
TRBV4-3	TRBJ1-2	-	-	CASSHDRDGGGYGYTF	TGCGCCAGCAGCCATGACCGGGACGGAGGGGGCTATGGCTACACCTTC
TRBV7-2	TRBJ2-3	-	-	CASSSPGTFTDTQYF	TGTGCCAGCAGCTCGCCCGGGACTTTCACGGATACGCAGTATTTT
TRBV7-2	TRBJ2-5	TRBD2	many	CASSLPGGPQETQYF	TGTGCCAGCAGCTTACCGGGAGGTCCCCAAGAGACCCAGTACTTC
TRBV7-8	TRBJ1-5	-	-	CASSLSRVDGPQHF	TGTGCCAGCAGCTTAAGCAGGGTGGACGGGCCCCAGCATTTT
TRBV3-1	TRBJ1-2	-	-	CASSSKSRGNYGYTF	TGTGCCAGCAGCTCAAAGTCCAGGGGTAACTATGGCTACACCTTC
TRBV6-5	TRBJ1-1	-	few	CASSYSWANTEAFF	TGTGCCAGCAGTTACTCTTGGGCCAACACTGAAGCTTTCTTT
TRBV20-1	TRBJ2-5	-	-	CSARDLLTGTQYF	TGCAGTGCTAGAGATCTACTCACCGGGACCCAGTACTTC
TRBV24-1	TRBJ2-1	TRBD2	few	CATSDPSGRFNEQFF	TGTGCCACCAGTGACCCTAGCGGGAGGTTCAATGAGCAGTTCTTC
TRBV10-3	TRBJ2-3	TRBD2	-	CAIRAVAGVNTQYF	TGTGCCATCAGGGCGGTAGCGGGAGTTAATACGCAGTATTTT
TRBV4-3	TRBJ2-7	TRBD1	few	CASSQKTGGSYEQYF	TGCGCCAGCAGCCAAAAGACAGGGGGTTCCTACGAGCAGTACTTC
TRBV3-1	TRBJ1-4	-	few	CASSRRTVNEKLFF	TGTGCCAGCAGCCGCCGGACGGTTAATGAAAAACTGTTTTTT
TRBV2	TRBJ2-3	TRBD2	-	CASKLWRGDADTQYF	TGTGCCAGCAAGTTGTGGCGGGGGGACGCAGATACGCAGTATTTT
TRBV7-2	TRBJ1-5	-	few	CASSLTSGVDGQPQHF	TGTGCCAGCAGCTTGACTTCAGGGGTGGACGGTCAGCCCCAGCATTTT
TRBV18	TRBJ2-3	TRBD2	-	CASSPQRESPDTQYF	TGTGCCAGCTCACCCCAGCGGGAGAGCCCAGATACGCAGTATTTT
TRBV11-2	TRBJ1-3	-	few	CASSLVRGLVTGNTIYF	TGTGCCAGCAGCTTAGTGAGGGGACTGGTGACTGGAAACACCATATATTTT
TRBV7-2	TRBJ2-1	TRBD1	-	CASSPQYGTGIEQFF	TGTGCCAGCAGCCCCCAGTACGGGACAGGAATTGAGCAGTTCTTC
TRBV7-8	TRBJ2-3	TRBD2	-	CASSFLRSSGSTDTQYF	TGTGCCAGCAGCTTTCTCAGATCTAGCGGGAGCACAGATACGCAGTATTTT
TRBV29-1	TRBJ2-3	-	-	CSGNSRFTDTQYF	TGCAGCGGGAACTCCCGATTCACAGATACGCAGTATTTT
TRBV7-2	TRBJ1-1	-	-	CASSRRGFGTEAFF	TGTGCCAGCAGCCGGCGGGGATTTGGCACTGAAGCTTTCTTT
TRBV4-1	TRBJ2-2	-	-	CASSHALGGNTGELFF	TGCGCCAGCAGCCACGCTTTGGGGGGGAACACCGGGGAGCTGTTTTTT
TRBV20-1	TRBJ2-7	TRBD2	few	CSATPSGRYEQYF	TGCAGTGCTACGCCTAGCGGGAGGTACGAGCAGTACTTC
TRBV20-1	TRBJ2-6	-	-	CSASFSGANVLTF	TGCAGTGCTAGCTTCTCGGGGGCCAACGTCCTGACTTTC
TRBV19	TRBJ1-1	-	-	CASSMPENTEAFF	TGTGCCAGTAGTATGCCCGAGAACACTGAAGCTTTCTTT
TRBV20-1	TRBJ1-5	-	-	CSSWEVDPNQPQHF	TGCAGTAGTTGGGAGGTGGACCCCAATCAGCCCCAGCATTTT
TRBV5-5	TRBJ2-3	TRBD2	few	CASSFGGVDTQYF	TGTGCCAGCAGCTTTGGGGGGGTTGATACGCAGTATTTT
TRBV7-6	TRBJ1-3	-	many	CASSNNRLGSGNTIYF	TGTGCCAGCAGCAACAACAGGCTAGGCTCTGGAAACACCATATATTTT
TRBV10-3	TRBJ2-7	-	-	CAINRADTSYEQYF	TGTGCCATCAATCGCGCGGACACCTCCTACGAGCAGTACTTC
TRBV20-1	TRBJ2-3	-	many	CSAIGGHDQSTQYF	TGCAGTGCTATAGGGGGACACGACCAGTCTACGCAGTATTTT
TRBV5-1	TRBJ2-3	-	-	CASSSMDSTDTQYF	TGCGCCAGCAGCAGCATGGACAGCACAGATACGCAGTATTTT
TRBV11-1	TRBJ2-1	TRBD2	many	CASSFLTGLSGRVSYNEQFF	TGTGCCAGCAGCTTCTTAACGGGGTTAAGCGGGAGGGTCTCCTACAATGAGCAGTTCTTC
TRBV9	TRBJ2-3	TRBD2	-	CASSPGTSFDTQYF	TGTGCCAGCAGCCCCGGGACTAGCTTCGATACGCAGTATTTT
TRBV29-1	TRBJ2-7	-	-	CSVEEIVGEQYF	TGCAGCGTTGAAGAGATAGTAGGCGAGCAGTACTTC
TRBV12-3/TRBV12-4	TRBJ2-2	TRBD1	few	CASIPGQGSNTGELFF	TGTGCCAGCATCCCCGGACAGGGATCGAACACCGGGGAGCTGTTTTTT
TRBV20-1	TRBJ2-7	-	-	CSATSGSTYEQYF	TGCAGTGCCACCTCGGGGAGCACCTACGAGCAGTACTTC
TRBV29-1	TRBJ1-2	TRBD1	-	CSSQTGGGGGYTF	TGCAGCTCACAAACAGGGGGCGGAGGTGGCTACACCTTC
TRBV4-3	TRBJ2-7	-	few	CASSQVAGGIGEQYF	TGCGCCAGCAGCCAAGTGGCAGGGGGGATAGGGGAGCAGTACTTC
TRBV12-3/TRBV12-4	TRBJ2-7	-	few	CASSFWDSYEQYF	TGTGCCAGCAGTTTCTGGGATTCCTACGAGCAGTACTTC
TRBV20-1	TRBJ1-2	-	many	CSGDVTNGYTF	TGCAGTGGGGACGTGACCAATGGCTACACCTTC
TRBV9	TRBJ1-4	TRBD1	-	CASSAQGAGNEKLFF	TGTGCCAGCAGCGCTCAGGGGGCTGGTAATGAAAAACTGTTTTTT
TRBV5-6	TRBJ2-7	TRBD1	many	CASSLGDRVSHEQYF	TGTGCCAGCAGCTTGGGAGACAGGGTCTCCCACGAGCAGTACTTC
TRBV28	TRBJ2-1	TRBD1	many	CASSSSGTGKGNEQFF	TGTGCCAGCAGTTCCTCCGGGACAGGGAAGGGCAATGAGCAGTTCTTC
TRBV4-1	TRBJ1-4	-	few	CASSQTGILVEKLFF	TGCGCCAGCAGCCAAACAGGGATCTTGGTTGAAAAACTGTTTTTT
TRBV6-2/TRBV6-3	TRBJ1-2	-	-	CASSLTNYGYTF	TGTGCCAGCAGTTTGACAAACTATGGCTACACCTTC
TRBV6-2/TRBV6-3	TRBJ2-7	TRBD1	few	CASSYPDRGRIDEQYF	TGTGCCAGCAGTTACCCGGACAGGGGGCGGATCGACGAGCAGTACTTC
TRBV7-2	TRBJ2-7	TRBD2	-	CASSSTSGGPYEQYF	TGTGCCAGCAGCTCAACTAGCGGGGGCCCCTACGAGCAGTACTTC
TRBV19	TRBJ1-1	-	few	CASSALMNTEAFF	TGTGCCAGTAGCGCCCTAATGAACACTGAAGCTTTCTTT
TRBV10-3	TRBJ2-7	-	many	CAISESKGYEQYF	TGTGCCATCAGTGAGTCGAAGGGGTACGAGCAGTACTTC
TRBV4-3	TRBJ2-3	-	-	CASSPTLTSRSDTQYF	TGCGCCAGCAGCCCAACCCTTACTAGCAGGTCAGATACGCAGTATTTT
TRBV29-1	TRBJ2-3	-	few	CSVEVGGRDTQYF	TGCAGCGTTGAAGTGGGTGGTAGAGATACGCAGTATTTT
TRBV6-1	TRBJ2-5	TRBD2	-	CASSTLAGGPGETQYF	TGTGCCAGCAGTACATTAGCGGGAGGGCCCGGTGAGACCCAGTACTTC